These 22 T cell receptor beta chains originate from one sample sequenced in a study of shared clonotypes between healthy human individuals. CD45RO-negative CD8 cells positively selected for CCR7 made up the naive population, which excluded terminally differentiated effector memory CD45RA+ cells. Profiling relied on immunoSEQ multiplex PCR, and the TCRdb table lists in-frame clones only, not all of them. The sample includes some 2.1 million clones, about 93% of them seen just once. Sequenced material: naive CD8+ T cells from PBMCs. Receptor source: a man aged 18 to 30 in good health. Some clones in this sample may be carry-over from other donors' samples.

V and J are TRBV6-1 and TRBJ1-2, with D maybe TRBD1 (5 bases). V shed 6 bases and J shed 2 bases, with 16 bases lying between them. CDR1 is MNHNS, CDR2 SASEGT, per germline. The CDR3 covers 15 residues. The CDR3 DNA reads TGTGCCAGCAGCCTGGGCAGGGAGCTAAACTATGGCTACACCTTC. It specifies CASSLGRELNYGYTF.

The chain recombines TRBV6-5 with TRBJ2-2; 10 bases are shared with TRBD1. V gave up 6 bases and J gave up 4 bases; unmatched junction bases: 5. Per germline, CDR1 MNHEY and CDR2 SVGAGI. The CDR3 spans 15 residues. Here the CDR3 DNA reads TGTGCCAGCAGCCTAGACAGGGGGCCCACCGGGGAGCTGTTTTTT. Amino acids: CASSLDRGPTGELFF.

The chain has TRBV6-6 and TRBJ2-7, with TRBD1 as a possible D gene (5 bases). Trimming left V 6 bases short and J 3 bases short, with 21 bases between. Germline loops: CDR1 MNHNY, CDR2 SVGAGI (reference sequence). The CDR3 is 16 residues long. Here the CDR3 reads CASSETVSFIGYEQYF. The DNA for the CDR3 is TGTGCCAGCAGCGAGACAGTCTCTTTTATCGGCTACGAGCAGTACTTC.

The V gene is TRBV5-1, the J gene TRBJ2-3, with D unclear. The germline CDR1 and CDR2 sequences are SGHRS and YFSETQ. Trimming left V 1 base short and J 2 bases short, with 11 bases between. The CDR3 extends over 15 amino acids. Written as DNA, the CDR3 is TGCGCCAGCAGCTTGTCGCCAGGAATCACAGATACGCAGTATTTT. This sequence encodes CASSLSPGITDTQYF.

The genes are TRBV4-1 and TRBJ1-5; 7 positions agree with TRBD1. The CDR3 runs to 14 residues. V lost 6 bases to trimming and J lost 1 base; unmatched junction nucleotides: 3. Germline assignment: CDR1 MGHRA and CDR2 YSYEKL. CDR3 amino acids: CASSPTGSNQPQHF. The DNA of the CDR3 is TGCGCCAGCAGTCCGACAGGGAGCAATCAGCCCCAGCATTTT.

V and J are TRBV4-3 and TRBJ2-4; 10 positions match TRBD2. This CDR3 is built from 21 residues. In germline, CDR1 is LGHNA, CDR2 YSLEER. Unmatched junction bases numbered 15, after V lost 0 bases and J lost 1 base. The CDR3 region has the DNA TGCGCCAGCAGCCAAGAATTGCTAGCGGGAGTGATCTCGGGTGCCAAAAACATTCAGTACTTC. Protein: CASSQELLAGVISGAKNIQYF.

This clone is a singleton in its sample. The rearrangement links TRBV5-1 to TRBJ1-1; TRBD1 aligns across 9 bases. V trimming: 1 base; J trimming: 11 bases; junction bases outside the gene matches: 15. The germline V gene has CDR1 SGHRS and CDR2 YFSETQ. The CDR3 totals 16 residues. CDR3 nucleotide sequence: TGCGCCAGCAGCTTGACAGGGGGCTCAGGTTTAGACGGGGCTTTCTTT. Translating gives CASSLTGGSGLDGAFF.

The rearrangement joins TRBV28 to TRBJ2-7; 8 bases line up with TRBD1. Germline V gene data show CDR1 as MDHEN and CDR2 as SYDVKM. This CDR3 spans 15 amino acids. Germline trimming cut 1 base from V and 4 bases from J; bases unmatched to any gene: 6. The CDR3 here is CASSLYAGGPYEQYF. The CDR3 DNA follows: TGTGCCAGCAGTTTATACGCAGGGGGCCCGTACGAGCAGTACTTC.

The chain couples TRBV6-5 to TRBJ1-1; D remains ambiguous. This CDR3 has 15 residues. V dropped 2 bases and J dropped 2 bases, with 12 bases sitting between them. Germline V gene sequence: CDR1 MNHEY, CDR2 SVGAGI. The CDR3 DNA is TGTGCCAGCAGTTACGAGGGCAACCATAACACTGAAGCTTTCTTT. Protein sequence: CASSYEGNHNTEAFF.

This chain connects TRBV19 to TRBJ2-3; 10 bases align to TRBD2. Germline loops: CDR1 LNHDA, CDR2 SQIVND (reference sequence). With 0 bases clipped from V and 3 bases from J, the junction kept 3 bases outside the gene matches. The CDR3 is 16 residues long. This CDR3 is CASSIDEGLATDTQYF. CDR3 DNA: TGTGCCAGTAGTATAGATGAGGGACTAGCGACAGATACGCAGTATTTT.

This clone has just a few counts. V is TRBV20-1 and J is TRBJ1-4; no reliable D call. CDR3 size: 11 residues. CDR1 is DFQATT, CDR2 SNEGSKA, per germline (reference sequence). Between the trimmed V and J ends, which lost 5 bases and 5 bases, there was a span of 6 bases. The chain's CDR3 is CSAARNEKLFF. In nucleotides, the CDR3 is TGCAGTGCTGCCCGGAATGAAAAACTGTTTTTT.

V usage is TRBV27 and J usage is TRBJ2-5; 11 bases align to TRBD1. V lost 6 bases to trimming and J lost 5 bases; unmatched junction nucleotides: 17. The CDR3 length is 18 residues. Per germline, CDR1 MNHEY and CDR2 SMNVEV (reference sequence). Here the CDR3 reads CASSPILGQGARSETQYF. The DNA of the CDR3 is TGTGCCAGCAGCCCAATCTTAGGACAGGGGGCGCGGAGTGAGACCCAGTACTTC.

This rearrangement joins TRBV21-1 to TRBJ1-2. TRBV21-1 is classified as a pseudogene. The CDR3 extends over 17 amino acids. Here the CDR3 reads CASSKAPGRGGWYGYTF. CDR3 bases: TGTGCCAGCAGCAAAGCGCCCGGAAGGGGGGGATGGTATGGCTACACCTTC.

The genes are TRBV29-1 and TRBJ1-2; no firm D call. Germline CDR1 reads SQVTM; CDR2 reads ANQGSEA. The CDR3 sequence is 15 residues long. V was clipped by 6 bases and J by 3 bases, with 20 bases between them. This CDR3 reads CSVGPGGTEDYGYTF. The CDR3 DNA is TGCAGCGTGGGCCCCGGAGGCACAGAGGACTATGGCTACACCTTC.

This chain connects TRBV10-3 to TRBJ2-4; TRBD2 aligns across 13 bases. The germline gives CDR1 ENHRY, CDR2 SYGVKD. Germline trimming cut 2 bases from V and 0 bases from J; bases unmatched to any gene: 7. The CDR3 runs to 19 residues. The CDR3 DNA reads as TGTGCCATCAGTGAGACCGGGACTAGCGGGATCCTAGCCAAAAACATTCAGTACTTC. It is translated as CAISETGTSGILAKNIQYF.

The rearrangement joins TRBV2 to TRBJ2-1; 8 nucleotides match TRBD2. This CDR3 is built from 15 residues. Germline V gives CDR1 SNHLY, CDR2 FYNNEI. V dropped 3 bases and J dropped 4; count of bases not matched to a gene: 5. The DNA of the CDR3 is TGTGCCAGCAGTGATTGGGCTAGCGGGTACAATGAGCAGTTCTTC. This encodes CASSDWASGYNEQFF.

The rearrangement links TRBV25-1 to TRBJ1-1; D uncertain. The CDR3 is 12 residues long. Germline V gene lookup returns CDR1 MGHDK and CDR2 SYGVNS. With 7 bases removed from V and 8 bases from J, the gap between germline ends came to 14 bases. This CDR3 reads CASNSGSTEAFF. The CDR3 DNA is TGTGCCAGCAATTCGGGTAGCACCGAAGCTTTCTTT.

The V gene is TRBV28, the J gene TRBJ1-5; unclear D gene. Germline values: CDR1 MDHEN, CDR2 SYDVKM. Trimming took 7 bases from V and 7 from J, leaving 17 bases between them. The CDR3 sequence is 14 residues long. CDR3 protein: CASTSPKGRQPQHF. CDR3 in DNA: TGTGCCAGCACCTCGCCGAAAGGGAGACAGCCCCAGCATTTT. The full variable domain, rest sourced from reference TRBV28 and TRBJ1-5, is DVKVTQSSRYLVKRTGEKVFLECVQDMDHENMFWYRQDPGLGLRLIYFSYDVKMKEKGDIPEGYSVSREKKERFSLILESASTNQTSMYLCASTSPKGRQPQHFGDGTRLSIL.

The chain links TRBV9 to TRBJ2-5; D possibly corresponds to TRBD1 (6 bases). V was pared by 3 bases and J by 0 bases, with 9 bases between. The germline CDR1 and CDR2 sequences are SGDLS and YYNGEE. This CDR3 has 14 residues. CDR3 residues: CASSADRNQETQYF. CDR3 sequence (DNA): TGTGCCAGCAGCGCGGACAGAAACCAAGAGACCCAGTACTTC. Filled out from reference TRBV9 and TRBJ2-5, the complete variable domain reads DSGVTQTPKHLITATGQRVTLRCSPRSGDLSVYWYQQSLDQGLQFLIQYYNGEERAKGNILERFSAQQFPDLHSELNLSSLELGDSALYFCASSADRNQETQYFGPGTRLLVL.

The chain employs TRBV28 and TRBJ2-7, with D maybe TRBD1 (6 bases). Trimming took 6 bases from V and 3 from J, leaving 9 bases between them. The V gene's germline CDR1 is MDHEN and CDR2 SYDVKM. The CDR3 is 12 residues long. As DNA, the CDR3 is TGTGCCAGCAGCCCGGGACACTACGAGCAGTACTTC. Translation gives CASSPGHYEQYF.

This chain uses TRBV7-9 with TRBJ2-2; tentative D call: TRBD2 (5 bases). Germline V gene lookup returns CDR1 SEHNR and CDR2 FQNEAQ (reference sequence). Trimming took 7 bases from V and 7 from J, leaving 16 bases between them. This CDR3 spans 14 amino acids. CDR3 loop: CASTHQLGYGELFF. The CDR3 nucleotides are TGTGCCAGCACTCACCAACTAGGATACGGGGAGCTGTTTTTT.

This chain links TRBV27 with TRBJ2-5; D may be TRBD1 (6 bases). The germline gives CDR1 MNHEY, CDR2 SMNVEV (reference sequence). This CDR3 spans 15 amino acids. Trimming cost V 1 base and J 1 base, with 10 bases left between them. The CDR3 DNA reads TGTGCCAGCAGTTTATTGGGACAACTCCAAGAGACCCAGTACTTC. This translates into CASSLLGQLQETQYF.